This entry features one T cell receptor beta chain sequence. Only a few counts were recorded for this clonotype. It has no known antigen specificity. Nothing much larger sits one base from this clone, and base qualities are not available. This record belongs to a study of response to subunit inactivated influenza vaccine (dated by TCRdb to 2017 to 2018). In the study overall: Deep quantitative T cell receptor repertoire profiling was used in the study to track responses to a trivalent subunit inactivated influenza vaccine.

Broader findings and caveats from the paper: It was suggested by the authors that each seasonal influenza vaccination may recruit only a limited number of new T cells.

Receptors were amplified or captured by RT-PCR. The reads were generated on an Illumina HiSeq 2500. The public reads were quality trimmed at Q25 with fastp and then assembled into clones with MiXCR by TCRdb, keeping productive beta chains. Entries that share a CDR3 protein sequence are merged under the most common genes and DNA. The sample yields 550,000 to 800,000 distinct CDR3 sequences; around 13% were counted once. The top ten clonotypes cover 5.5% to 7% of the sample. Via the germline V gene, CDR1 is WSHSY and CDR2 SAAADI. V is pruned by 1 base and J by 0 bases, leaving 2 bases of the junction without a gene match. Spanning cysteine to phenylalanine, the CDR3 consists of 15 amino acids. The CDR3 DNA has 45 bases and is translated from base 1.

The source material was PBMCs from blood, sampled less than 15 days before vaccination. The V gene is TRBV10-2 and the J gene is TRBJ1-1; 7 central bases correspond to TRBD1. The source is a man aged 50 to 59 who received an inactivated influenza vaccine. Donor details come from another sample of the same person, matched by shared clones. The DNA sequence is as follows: TGCGCCAGCAGTGAGTGGGGACAGATGAACACTGAAGCTTTCTTT. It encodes CASSEWGQMNTEAFF.